These 15 T cell receptor beta chains were all obtained from the same sample, sequenced in a study of CD8 T cells in Susac syndrome. An input of 0.5 to 1 ug of RNA was subjected to reverse transcription using random hexamers. TCRdb passed the immunoSEQ multiplex PCR reads through MiXCR, listing each CDR3 protein once. This sample has around 190,000 distinct CDR3 sequences, with approximately 93% found just once. The specimen was CD4+ T cells from PBMCs. The receptors were sampled from a human donor in good health.

The chain joins TRBV15 to TRBJ2-5, with no clear D. The CDR3 consists of 15 residues. CDR1 and CDR2 (germline): LNHNV, YYDKDF (reference sequence). The V gene lost 0 bases and the J gene lost 5 bases, with 13 bases spanning the gap. The CDR3 nucleotides read TGTGCCACCAGCAGAGAGTCCAGCGTACTGGAGACCCAGTACTTC. It encodes CATSRESSVLETQYF.

V gene TRBV7-2 combines with J gene TRBJ2-3, with D unresolved. Trimming took 3 bases from V and 4 from J, leaving 8 bases between them. The CDR3 covers 13 residues. Germline values: CDR1 SGHTA, CDR2 FQGNSA. The CDR3 loop is CASSFASPDTQYF. CDR3 nucleotide sequence: TGTGCCAGCAGCTTTGCGAGCCCAGATACGCAGTATTTT.

The chain has TRBV5-5 and TRBJ1-5, with D tentatively TRBD1 (5 bases). Trimming left V 1 base short and J 2 bases short, with 10 bases between. Per germline, CDR1 SGHKS and CDR2 YYEKEE (reference sequence). The CDR3 length is 15 residues. The CDR3 here is CASSLRSGRNQPQHF. CDR3 nucleotides: TGTGCCAGCAGCTTGCGGTCGGGGCGCAATCAGCCCCAGCATTTT.

The genes are TRBV2 and TRBJ2-1; no clear D. Germline lookup yields CDR1 SNHLY and CDR2 FYNNEI. The length of the CDR3 is 14 residues. Between the trimmed V and J ends, which lost 11 bases and 0 bases, there was a span of 14 bases. Here the CDR3 reads CASKERNSYNEQFF. DNA of the CDR3: TGTGCCTCTAAGGAGCGTAACTCCTACAATGAGCAGTTCTTC.

The chain recombines TRBV3-1 with TRBJ1-6, with D perhaps TRBD1 (6 bases). CDR3 length: 16 amino acids. Germline CDR1 LGHDT, CDR2 YNNKEL (reference sequence). Trimming cost V 4 bases and J 5 bases, with 15 bases left between them. DNA for the CDR3: TGTGCCAGCAGCCCTGAAGGGGGTTTAAATAATTCACCCCTCCACTTT. It encodes CASSPEGGLNNSPLHF.

V and J are TRBV5-1 and TRBJ1-4; TRBD1 is a possible D gene (5 bases). Germline lookup yields CDR1 SGHRS and CDR2 YFSETQ. V lost 0 bases and J 4 bases, leaving 10 bases between the germline ends. This CDR3 has 15 residues. The CDR3 is CASSLDGDRNEKLFF. In DNA, the CDR3 is TGCGCCAGCAGCTTGGACGGGGACCGTAATGAAAAACTGTTTTTT.

The genes are TRBV28 and TRBJ2-5; D call uncertain. The CDR3 sequence is 14 residues long. The germline V gene has CDR1 MDHEN and CDR2 SYDVKM. Trimming removed 4 bases at V and 2 bases at J, with 11 bases between. CDR3 sequence: CASSSPMGQETQYF. CDR3 in DNA: TGTGCCAGCAGTTCCCCTATGGGTCAAGAGACCCAGTACTTC.

The chain couples TRBV5-1 to TRBJ2-2; 8 bases align to TRBD1. The CDR3 runs to 18 residues. The trim removed 5 bases at V and 1 base at J, leaving 13 bases unmatched. CDR1 is SGHRS, CDR2 YFSETQ, per germline. The CDR3 protein is CASSHLRTGTGNTGELFF. For the CDR3, the DNA is TGCGCCAGCAGTCACCTTCGCACCGGGACAGGGAACACCGGGGAGCTGTTTTTT.

The V call is TRBV19, the J call TRBJ2-5, with D possibly being TRBD1 (5 bases). CDR1 and CDR2 (germline): LNHDA, SQIVND (reference sequence). The CDR3 runs to 13 residues. Trimming stripped 2 bases from V and 5 bases from J, with 9 bases between. This CDR3 is CASSISGFETQYF. The CDR3 nucleotides are TGTGCCAGTAGTATATCAGGGTTTGAGACCCAGTACTTC. The full variable domain, rest sourced from reference TRBV19 and TRBJ2-5, is DGGITQSPKYLFRKEGQNVTLSCEQNLNHDAMYWYRQDPGQGLRLIYYSQIVNDFQKGDIAEGYSVSREKKESFPLTVTSAQKNPTAFYLCASSISGFETQYFGPGTRLLVL.

This clonotype has just one count. V and J are TRBV5-1 and TRBJ1-2; TRBD1 matches 8 bases. The CDR3 extends over 13 amino acids. Trimming took 4 bases from V and 4 from J; bases not matched to a gene: 3. Germline CDR1 and CDR2: SGHRS and YFSETQ. This CDR3 is CASSGGTGYGYTF. The CDR3, as DNA: TGCGCCAGCAGCGGCGGGACAGGCTATGGCTACACCTTC.

The chain couples TRBV5-1 to TRBJ2-1, with 12 bases matching TRBD2. The V segment lost 5 bases and the J segment 4 bases; nucleotides outside the gene matches: 4. The germline CDR1 and CDR2 sequences are SGHRS and YFSETQ. The CDR3 is made up of 15 amino acids. CDR3 in amino acids: CASSSGLAGYNEQFF. In DNA, the CDR3 is TGCGCCAGCAGTTCCGGACTAGCGGGATACAATGAGCAGTTCTTC.

The V and J genes are TRBV12-3 or TRBV12-4 and TRBJ2-5, with 7 bases identical to TRBD2. Germline trimming cut 8 bases from V and 5 bases from J; bases unmatched to any gene: 14. This CDR3 region has 15 residues. The CDR3 sequence is CASRSAGRKLETQYF. In nucleotides, the CDR3 is TGTGCCAGCCGATCAGCGGGGCGCAAATTGGAGACCCAGTACTTC.

This sequence joins TRBV4-1 and TRBJ1-5; D gene unclear. The V and J ends lost 0 bases and 3 bases respectively, with 9 bases between them. The CDR3 totals 15 residues. The germline V gene has CDR1 MGHRA and CDR2 YSYEKL. CDR3 in DNA: TGCGCCAGCAGCCAAGAAGAGCAGGACAATCAGCCCCAGCATTTT. Translated, it gives CASSQEEQDNQPQHF.

The chain employs TRBV20-1 and TRBJ1-5; 7 nucleotides line up with TRBD1. CDR1 is DFQATT and CDR2 is SNEGSKA in the germline V gene (reference sequence). With 3 bases clipped from V and 4 bases from J, the junction kept 9 bases outside the gene matches. CDR3 length: 15 amino acids. CDR3 sequence: CSASPGQAGNQPQHF. Written as DNA, the CDR3 is TGCAGTGCTAGTCCCGGACAGGCGGGTAATCAGCCCCAGCATTTT.

The chain recombines TRBV3-1 with TRBJ2-1; 10 bases line up with TRBD2. Germline V gene sequence: CDR1 LGHDT, CDR2 YNNKEL (reference sequence). V trimming: 0 bases; J trimming: 15 bases; junction bases outside the gene matches: 8. This CDR3 comprises 14 residues. The CDR3 DNA follows: TGTGCCAGCAGCCAAGAAGCAGCGGGGGGGCCCCGGTTCTTC. Protein sequence: CASSQEAAGGPRFF.